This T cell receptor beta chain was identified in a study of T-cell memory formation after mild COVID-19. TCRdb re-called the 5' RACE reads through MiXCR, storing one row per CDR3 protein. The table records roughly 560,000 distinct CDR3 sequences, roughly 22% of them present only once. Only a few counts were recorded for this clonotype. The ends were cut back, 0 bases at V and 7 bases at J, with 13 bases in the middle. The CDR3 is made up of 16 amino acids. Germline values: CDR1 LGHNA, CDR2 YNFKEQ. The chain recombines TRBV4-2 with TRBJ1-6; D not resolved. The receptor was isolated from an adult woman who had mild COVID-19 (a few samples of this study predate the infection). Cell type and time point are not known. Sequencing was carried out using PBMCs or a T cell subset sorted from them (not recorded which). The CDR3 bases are TGTGCCAGCAGCCAAGATAGACCTCCAAAGAATTCACCCCTCCACTTT. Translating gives CASSQDRPPKNSPLHF.